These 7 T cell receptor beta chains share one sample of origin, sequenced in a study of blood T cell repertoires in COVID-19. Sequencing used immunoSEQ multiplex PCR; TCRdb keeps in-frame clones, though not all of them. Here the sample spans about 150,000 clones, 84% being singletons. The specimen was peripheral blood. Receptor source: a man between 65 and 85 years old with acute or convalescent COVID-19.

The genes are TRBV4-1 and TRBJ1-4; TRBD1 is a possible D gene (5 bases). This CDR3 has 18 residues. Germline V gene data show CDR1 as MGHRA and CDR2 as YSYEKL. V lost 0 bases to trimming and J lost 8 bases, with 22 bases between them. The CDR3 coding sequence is TGCGCCAGCAGCCAAGAGACCCCGGACACGTTTGAAGAGGAAAAACTGTTTTTT. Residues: CASSQETPDTFEEEKLFF.

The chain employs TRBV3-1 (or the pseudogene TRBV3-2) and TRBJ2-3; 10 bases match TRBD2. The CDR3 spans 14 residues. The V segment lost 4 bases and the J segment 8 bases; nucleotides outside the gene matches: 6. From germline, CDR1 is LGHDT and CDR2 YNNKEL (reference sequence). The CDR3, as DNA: TGTGCCAGCAGCCCGGGACTAGCGCAGAGTACGCAGTATTTT. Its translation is CASSPGLAQSTQYF.

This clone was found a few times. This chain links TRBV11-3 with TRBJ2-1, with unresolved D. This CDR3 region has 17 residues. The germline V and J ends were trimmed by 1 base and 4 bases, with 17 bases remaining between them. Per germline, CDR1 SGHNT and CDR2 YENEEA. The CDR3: CASSLVDPPKLYNEQFF. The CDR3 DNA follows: TGTGCCAGCAGCTTAGTCGACCCACCGAAACTATACAATGAGCAGTTCTTC.

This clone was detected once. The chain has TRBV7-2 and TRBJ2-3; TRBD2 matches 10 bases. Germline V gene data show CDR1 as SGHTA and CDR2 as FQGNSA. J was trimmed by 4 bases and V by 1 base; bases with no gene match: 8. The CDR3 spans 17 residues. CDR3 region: CASSLDSGGAVADTQYF. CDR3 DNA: TGTGCCAGCAGCTTAGACAGCGGGGGGGCCGTTGCAGATACGCAGTATTTT. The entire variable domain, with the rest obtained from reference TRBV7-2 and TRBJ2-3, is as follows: GAGVSQSPSNKVTEKGKDVELRCDPISGHTALYWYRQSLGQGLEFLIYFQGNSAPDKSGLPSDRFSAERTGGSVSTLTIQRTQQEDSAVYLCASSLDSGGAVADTQYFGPGTRLTVL.

The chain's CDR3 is CASSPLSGKGYEQYF. In nucleotides, the CDR3 is TGTGCCAGCAGTCCCCTTAGCGGGAAGGGCTACGAGCAGTACTTC. This chain joins TRBV27 and TRBJ2-7; 8 nucleotides align to TRBD2. This CDR3 is 15 amino acids long. The V and J ends lost 5 bases and 3 bases, in that order; junction bases with no gene match: 9. The V gene's germline CDR1 is MNHEY and CDR2 SMNVEV (reference sequence).

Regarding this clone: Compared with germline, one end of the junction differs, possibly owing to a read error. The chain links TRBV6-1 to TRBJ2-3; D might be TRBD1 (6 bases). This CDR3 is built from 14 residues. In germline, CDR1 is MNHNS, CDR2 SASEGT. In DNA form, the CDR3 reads TGTGCCAGCAGTAAAGCAGGGGGCACAGATACGCAGTATTTT. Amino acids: CASSKAGGTDTQYF.

The CDR3 loop is CASSWGRGPITPNTGELFF. The CDR3 region has the DNA TGTGCCAGCAGTTGGGGTAGGGGCCCGATAACTCCGAACACCGGGGAGCTGTTTTTT. This chain links TRBV7-2 with TRBJ2-2, with D possibly TRBD1 on 5 matching bases. The germline gives CDR1 SGHTA, CDR2 FQGNSA. V was trimmed by 6 bases and J by 0 bases, leaving 23 bases between them. The CDR3 has 19 residues.